Here is one T cell receptor (beta chain) with its context. The data are from a study of shared T cell receptors in the human thymus. Generated by immunoSEQ multiplex PCR, the TCRdb table keeps only in-frame clones and is missing some. The sample lists roughly 710,000 clones; approximately 85% were seen once. Germline lookup yields CDR1 LGHNT and CDR2 FRNRAP. Trimming took 5 bases from V and 2 from J, leaving 19 bases between them. The CDR3 runs 16 residues. This same sample was also taken into another study, of human thymus T cells. That publication notes: The study used thymus tissue resected during corrective heart surgery. As related research reported, thymic repertoires overlapped highly among unrelated individuals.

The rearrangement uses TRBV12-5 and TRBJ2-7; possibly TRBD1 for D (6 bases). Sequencing was carried out using thymocytes. The sequence derives from a girl in the first two years of life with a congenital heart defect. The CDR3 protein is CASGQPGQSGAYEQYF. The CDR3, as DNA: TGTGCTAGTGGTCAACCCGGACAGTCTGGTGCCTACGAGCAGTACTTC.